These 13 T cell receptor beta chains originate from one sample sequenced in a study of T-cell memory formation after mild COVID-19. TCRdb re-called the 5' RACE reads through MiXCR, storing one row per CDR3 protein. The sample lists under 400,000 distinct CDR3 sequences, under 25% occurring once. Sequenced: PBMCs or a T cell subset sorted from them (not recorded which). Every receptor here comes from an adult woman who had mild COVID-19 (a few samples of this study predate the infection). Cell type and time point are not known.

This clonotype was seen only a few times. The V call is TRBV6-6, the J call TRBJ1-1, with D unclear. The CDR3 is 14 residues long. Deletions cut 2 bases from V and 5 bases from J, with 12 bases between. CDR1 is MNHNY and CDR2 is SVGAGI in the germline V gene (reference sequence). In nucleotides, the CDR3 is TGTGCCAGCAGTTACGGACCCGTGGGGACTGAAGCTTTCTTT. It codes for CASSYGPVGTEAFF.

This clonotype was picked up a small number of times. This chain joins TRBV4-1 and TRBJ2-5; 14 nucleotides agree with TRBD2. V shed 4 bases and J 2 bases; nucleotides not matched to a gene: 12. Germline V gene sequence: CDR1 MGHRA, CDR2 YSYEKL. The CDR3 covers 19 residues. The CDR3 here is CASSLHTGTSGGRQETQYF. The CDR3 DNA is TGCGCCAGCAGCCTACACACCGGGACTAGCGGGGGCAGACAAGAGACCCAGTACTTC.

Ten or more counts support this clonotype. The chain has TRBV7-2 and TRBJ1-1; a possible D gene is TRBD1 (6 bases). In germline, CDR1 is SGHTA, CDR2 FQGNSA. The CDR3 is 13 residues long. V shed 3 bases and J shed 7 bases, with 12 bases lying between them. CDR3 DNA: TGTGCCAGCAGCTTGGGAGGGGGGGGTGAAGCTTTCTTT. This translates into CASSLGGGGEAFF.

The V call is TRBV29-1, the J call TRBJ2-5; D possibly corresponds to TRBD1 (5 bases). The ends were cut back, 1 base at V and 2 bases at J, with 14 bases in the middle. The germline gives CDR1 SQVTM, CDR2 ANQGSEA. This CDR3 region has 15 residues. The CDR3 loop reads CSVEVGENLQETQYF. Here the CDR3 DNA reads TGCAGCGTTGAAGTAGGGGAAAACCTTCAAGAGACCCAGTACTTC. Based on the CDR3 plus reference TRBV29-1 and TRBJ2-5, the full variable domain is SAVISQKPSRDICQRGTSLTIQCQVDSQVTMMFWYRQQPGQSLTLIATANQGSEATYESGFVIDKFPISRPNLTFSTLTVSNMSPEDSSIYLCSVEVGENLQETQYFGPGTRLLVL.

This clonotype has only a few counts. The rearrangement links TRBV2 to TRBJ1-5, with D possibly being TRBD1 (6 bases). The CDR3 is 16 residues long. From germline, CDR1 is SNHLY and CDR2 FYNNEI. The ends were cut back, 5 bases at V and 5 bases at J, with 19 bases in the middle. The CDR3 region is CASSIDRHRGDQPQHF. DNA for the CDR3: TGTGCCAGCAGTATAGACAGGCATCGGGGGGATCAGCCCCAGCATTTT.

The chain couples TRBV9 to TRBJ2-5; D is undetermined. Germline-derived CDR1 and CDR2 are SGDLS and YYNGEE. The CDR3 has 15 amino acids. The ends were cut back, 0 bases at V and 5 bases at J, with 14 bases in the middle. The CDR3 region is CASSVEGSQLETQYF. In nucleotides, the CDR3 is TGTGCCAGCAGCGTAGAGGGCAGCCAGCTCGAGACCCAGTACTTC.

In its sample, this clonotype was seen a few times. The chain has TRBV7-9 and TRBJ1-1; D gene uncertain. V was shortened by 1 base and J by 6 bases, with 3 bases between the two germline ends. Germline loops: CDR1 SEHNR, CDR2 FQNEAQ (reference sequence). This CDR3 spans 11 amino acids. The CDR3 sequence: CASSLVAEAFF. In nucleotides, the CDR3 is TGTGCCAGCAGCTTAGTGGCTGAAGCTTTCTTT.

In this sample, this clonotype turned up a few times. The V gene is TRBV27, the J gene TRBJ2-7; 7 nucleotides line up with TRBD1. CDR1 is MNHEY and CDR2 is SMNVEV in the germline V gene (reference sequence). The CDR3 extends over 16 amino acids. Trimming at V came to 6 bases and at J to 2 bases, leaving 13 bases not matched to a gene. The CDR3 loop reads CASSPQGEPYTYEQYF. CDR3 in DNA: TGTGCCAGCAGCCCTCAGGGGGAACCATACACCTACGAGCAGTACTTC.

This sequence joins TRBV6-5 and TRBJ1-2; D not resolved. The V end was cut by 6 bases, the J end by 4 bases, with 9 bases between. Germline lookup yields CDR1 MNHEY and CDR2 SVGAGI. The CDR3 loop spans 12 amino acids. CDR3 sequence reads: CASRDTFYGYTF. The CDR3 DNA reads as TGTGCCAGCAGAGACACGTTCTATGGCTACACCTTC.

This clonotype was seen more than once but under ten times. The chain recombines TRBV7-9 with TRBJ2-5; 8 bases match TRBD1. Germline V lookup: CDR1 SEHNR, CDR2 FQNEAQ (reference sequence). The CDR3 consists of 15 residues. V shed 1 base and J 5 bases; nucleotides not matched to a gene: 6. CDR3 sequence: CASSLVMTGVETQYF. Here the CDR3 DNA reads TGTGCCAGCAGCTTAGTAATGACAGGGGTGGAGACCCAGTACTTC.

This clonotype was seen more than once but under ten times. The chain is built from TRBV5-1 and TRBJ2-7; D unresolved. CDR1 SGHRS and CDR2 YFSETQ come from the germline V gene. This CDR3 comprises 13 residues. Between the trimmed V and J ends, which lost 4 bases and 4 bases, there was a span of 12 bases. CDR3 amino acids: CASSPGRQYEQYF. For the CDR3, the DNA is TGCGCCAGCAGCCCCGGTAGGCAATACGAGCAGTACTTC.

The rearrangement joins TRBV6-6 to TRBJ1-5; a weak D match, TRBD1 (6 bases). The ends were cut back, 5 bases at V and 5 bases at J, with 16 bases in the middle. Germline CDR1 MNHNY, CDR2 SVGAGI (reference sequence). This CDR3 contains 15 residues. The CDR3 spells CASSKAAGGYQPQHF. The CDR3, as DNA: TGTGCCAGCAGTAAGGCAGCTGGGGGCTATCAGCCCCAGCATTTT.

The chain uses TRBV12-3 or TRBV12-4 and TRBJ1-2; D is possibly TRBD1 (5 bases). The CDR3 length is 14 residues. Trimming shortened V by 5 bases and J by 7 bases, and 17 bases separated the two germline ends. CDR3 sequence (DNA): TGTGCCAGCAGTCTTACGCCGGGGCGGGTTGGCTACACCTTC. It translates to CASSLTPGRVGYTF.